The 15 T cell receptor beta chains listed next were all sequenced from one sample in a study of blood T cell repertoires in COVID-19. The repertoire was sequenced with immunoSEQ multiplex PCR; TCRdb's copy has only in-frame clones and lacks some. The profile covers 55,000 to 75,000 clones, with around 79% appearing a single time and under 3.5% taken by the ten largest. The material sequenced was peripheral blood. All receptors come from a man aged 60-69 years with acute or convalescent COVID-19.

The gene calls are TRBV11-2 and TRBJ1-5, with D maybe TRBD1 (6 bases). The CDR3 sequence is 13 residues long. The germline V gene has CDR1 SGHAT and CDR2 FQNNGV. V lost 1 base, J lost 10 bases, and 11 bases lay in between. CDR3 DNA: TGTGCCAGCAGCTTAGCCCCCAGGGGACCCCAGCATTTT. It encodes CASSLAPRGPQHF.

A single count supports this clone. The V and J genes are TRBV18 and TRBJ1-5; D gene unclear. V was pared by 3 bases and J by 7 bases, with 13 bases between. The CDR3 is made up of 14 amino acids. Germline CDR1 KGHSH, CDR2 LQKENI. CDR3 nucleotide sequence: TGTGCCAGCTCACCCCGCCTGGAGGGACAGCCCCAGCATTTT. Translated: CASSPRLEGQPQHF.

V usage is TRBV19 and J usage is TRBJ1-2, with no clear D. The germline gives CDR1 LNHDA, CDR2 SQIVND (reference sequence). The CDR3 is made up of 15 amino acids. V lost 6 bases, J lost 0 bases, and 14 bases lay in between. CDR3 DNA: TGTGCCAGTAGGCGTACCGGGTCCCCTAACTATGGCTACACCTTC. Its protein is CASRRTGSPNYGYTF.

This clone has a handful of counts. This sequence joins TRBV5-1 and TRBJ1-4; tentative D call: TRBD1 (6 bases). V was cut by 3 bases and J by 5 bases, with 14 bases left in between. CDR3 size: 15 residues. Looked up from germline, CDR1 is SGHRS and CDR2 is YFSETQ. Here the CDR3 reads CASSSLDSENEKLFF. In nucleotides, the CDR3 is TGCGCCAGCAGCTCGTTGGACAGCGAGAATGAAAAACTGTTTTTT.

The chain recombines TRBV29-1 with TRBJ2-7, with 11 bases fitting TRBD1. The CDR3 is made up of 14 amino acids. CDR1 and CDR2 (germline): SQVTM, ANQGSEA. Trimming took 5 bases from V and 2 from J; bases not matched to a gene: 5. The CDR3 region is CSVIGQGAPYEQYF. CDR3 DNA: TGCAGCGTTATAGGACAGGGGGCACCCTACGAGCAGTACTTC.

The chain recombines TRBV7-8 with TRBJ1-6, with a tentative D call TRBD1 (6 bases). Trimming pared 3 bases from V and 10 bases from J, leaving 13 bases between. Germline V gene sequence: CDR1 SGHVS, CDR2 FQNEAQ. This CDR3 has 14 amino acids. The DNA for the CDR3 is TGTGCCAGCAGCTTCGGACAGCTAATATCACCCCTCCACTTT. As protein: CASSFGQLISPLHF.

The J gene is TRBJ1-2, the V gene TRBV18; weak D call: TRBD1 (6 bases). CDR3 size: 14 residues. From germline, CDR1 is KGHSH and CDR2 LQKENI. V lost 0 bases to trimming and J lost 7 bases, with 12 bases between them. The CDR3 coding sequence is TGTGCCAGCTCACCACCGGGCAGGGGATCTGGCTACACCTTC. This encodes CASSPPGRGSGYTF.

The chain is built from TRBV27 and TRBJ1-1; unclear D gene. The germline V gene encodes CDR1 MNHEY and CDR2 SMNVEV (reference sequence). The CDR3 loop spans 15 amino acids. Trimming took 5 bases from V and 3 from J, leaving 16 bases between them. This chain's CDR3 is CASSPFRGGDTEAFF. In nucleotides, the CDR3 is TGTGCCAGCAGTCCGTTCCGGGGAGGTGACACTGAAGCTTTCTTT.

This sequence joins TRBV6-6 and TRBJ1-6, with D possibly TRBD1 on 6 matching bases. The V gene lost 5 bases and the J gene lost 6 bases, with 11 bases spanning the gap. The CDR3 is 14 amino acids. Germline CDR1 and CDR2: MNHNY and SVGAGI (reference sequence). The CDR3 nucleotides are TGTGCCAGCAGTCGCGGACAGTCTAATTCACCCCTCCACTTT. This codes for CASSRGQSNSPLHF.

The V call is TRBV7-2, the J call TRBJ1-2; unclear D gene. This CDR3 is 14 amino acids long. The ends were cut back, 0 bases at V and 5 bases at J, with 10 bases in the middle. Per germline, CDR1 SGHTA and CDR2 FQGNSA. DNA of the CDR3: TGTGCCAGCAGCTTAGCGAATAACAATTATGGCTACACCTTC. This encodes CASSLANNNYGYTF.

In DNA form, the CDR3 reads TGTGCCAGCACCAACAGGGGCGAGGTTCAGCCCCAGCATTTT. Translating it yields CASTNRGEVQPQHF. This rearrangement joins TRBV28 to TRBJ1-5; 7 bases agree with TRBD1. The CDR3 loop spans 14 amino acids. Germline V lookup: CDR1 MDHEN, CDR2 SYDVKM. V shed 7 bases, J shed 6 bases, and the junction held 9 bases outside the gene matches.

In this sample, this clone turned up once. The J gene is TRBJ1-1, the V gene TRBV28, with D possibly matching TRBD1 (5 bases). Germline values: CDR1 MDHEN, CDR2 SYDVKM. CDR3 length: 15 residues. V dropped 7 bases and J dropped 6 bases, with 21 bases sitting between them. The CDR3 DNA sequence: TGTGCCAGCATCCTACCCCAGGGAGGGGAAGCTGAAGCTTTCTTT. Its protein is CASILPQGGEAEAFF.

The chain recombines TRBV19 with TRBJ1-3, with 9 bases that match TRBD1. Trimming removed 5 bases from V and 2 bases from J; junction bases left unmatched: 4. The CDR3 is made up of 15 amino acids. CDR1 and CDR2 from the germline V gene are LNHDA and SQIVND (reference sequence). In DNA, the CDR3 is TGTGCCAGTAGTCGGGACAGGGATCCTGGAAACACCATATATTTT. Amino acid sequence: CASSRDRDPGNTIYF. Together with reference TRBV19 and TRBJ1-3, the CDR3 gives the full variable domain: DGGITQSPKYLFRKEGQNVTLSCEQNLNHDAMYWYRQDPGQGLRLIYYSQIVNDFQKGDIAEGYSVSREKKESFPLTVTSAQKNPTAFYLCASSRDRDPGNTIYFGEGSWLTVV.

The rearrangement uses TRBV5-4 and TRBJ2-1, with D possibly TRBD2 on 7 matching bases. The germline V gene encodes CDR1 SGHNT and CDR2 YYREEE (reference sequence). V lost 6 bases, J lost 4 bases, and 29 bases lay in between. The CDR3 has 19 residues. The CDR3, as DNA: TGTGCCAGCATCGAGAGGGCAGGGGTTAAGACTAGCCATTACAATGAGCAGTTCTTC. Residues: CASIERAGVKTSHYNEQFF.

The J gene is TRBJ1-1, the V gene TRBV5-1; possibly TRBD1 for D (6 bases). V was trimmed by 3 bases and J by 4 bases, leaving 10 bases between them. This CDR3 has 13 amino acids. Germline values: CDR1 SGHRS, CDR2 YFSETQ. CDR3 sequence (DNA): TGCGCCAGCAGCTCAGGACAGACCACTGAAGCTTTCTTT. This gives the protein CASSSGQTTEAFF.